In this sample, the clone carrying this TCR beta chain turned up a few times. Its antigen is not identified. The CDR3 runs 14 residues. V shed 3 bases and J shed 6 bases, with 11 bases lying between them. In germline, CDR1 is SGHVS, CDR2 FNYEAQ. MiXCR was run by TCRdb on the 5' RACE reads, yielding one entry per CDR3 protein. The sample lists hundreds of thousands of distinct CDR3 sequences, roughly a sixth occurring once. This specimen belongs to a study of T cells after yellow fever vaccination. General study points: The presence of abundant clonotypes contaminating from the bulk population was possible in FACS-sorted repertoires.

V gene TRBV7-6 combines with J gene TRBJ2-2; D remains ambiguous. This specimen consisted of PBMCs, obtained around 5 days after the first yellow fever vaccination. The clonotype was recovered from a man younger than 35 who received the YFV17D yellow fever vaccine. CDR3 nucleotides: TGTGCCAGCAGCTTGGTAGTAGCTTCCGGGGAGCTGTTTTTT. This translates into CASSLVVASGELFF.